The 20 T cell receptor beta chains listed next were all sequenced from one sample in a study of CD8 T cells in Susac syndrome. Reverse transcription of roughly 0.45 to 1 ug RNA used random hexamers. TCRdb redid the calling of the immunoSEQ multiplex PCR reads with MiXCR, one entry per CDR3 protein. Among roughly 400,000 distinct CDR3 sequences, more than 80% were seen once, and the ten largest hold under 0.15%. Material for sequencing was CD8+ T cells from PBMCs. Receptors originate from a human donor with multiple sclerosis.

This chain uses TRBV28 with TRBJ2-7; 7 bases line up with TRBD1. Germline CDR1 and CDR2: MDHEN and SYDVKM. The CDR3 contains 14 residues. The ends lost 5 bases at V and 2 bases at J; junction bases unmatched: 6. The CDR3 is CASSKSDRPYEQYF. CDR3 DNA: TGTGCCAGCAGTAAATCGGACAGGCCCTACGAGCAGTACTTC.

The chain employs TRBV20-1 and TRBJ2-5; D perhaps matches TRBD1 (5 bases). V was cut by 0 bases and J by 5 bases, with 13 bases left in between. The CDR3 extends over 14 amino acids. CDR1 and CDR2 from the germline V gene are DFQATT and SNEGSKA (reference sequence). DNA for the CDR3: TGCAGTGCTAGAGAATGGACATTATGGGAGACCCAGTACTTC. It yields the protein CSAREWTLWETQYF.

This clonotype was recorded only once. The chain employs TRBV28 and TRBJ2-1; D remains ambiguous. The CDR3 is made up of 14 amino acids. Germline assignment: CDR1 MDHEN and CDR2 SYDVKM. V was shortened by 4 bases and J by 1 base, with 8 bases between the two germline ends. The CDR3 is CASSWAESYNEQFF. As DNA, the CDR3 is TGTGCCAGCAGTTGGGCGGAGTCCTACAATGAGCAGTTCTTC.

The rearrangement links TRBV10-3 to TRBJ2-3; possible D gene TRBD2, 5 bases. The length of the CDR3 is 14 residues. The V end was cut by 6 bases, the J end by 3 bases, with 13 bases between. Germline V lookup: CDR1 ENHRY, CDR2 SYGVKD. CDR3 sequence: CAISPVAGTDTQYF. The CDR3 DNA is TGTGCCATCAGCCCGGTTGCGGGTACAGATACGCAGTATTTT.

This chain links TRBV5-1 with TRBJ1-2; no definite D call. Deletions cut 4 bases from V and 5 bases from J, with 15 bases between. This CDR3 contains 14 residues. CDR1 SGHRS and CDR2 YFSETQ come from the germline V gene. The CDR3 DNA is TGCGCCAGCAGCGCCCCGGGTCTAGATTATGGCTACACCTTC. Protein sequence: CASSAPGLDYGYTF.

J is TRBJ2-2 and V is TRBV7-9, with TRBD2 identical over 7 bases. Germline V lookup: CDR1 SEHNR, CDR2 FQNEAQ (reference sequence). V shed 4 bases, J shed 6 bases, and the junction held 8 bases outside the gene matches. CDR3 size: 15 residues. CDR3: CASSSSAGAAGELFF. DNA of the CDR3: TGTGCCAGCAGCTCCTCGGCGGGAGCGGCCGGGGAGCTGTTTTTT.

The rearrangement links TRBV5-4 to TRBJ1-1; 8 nucleotides align to TRBD1. After removal of 4 bases from V and 7 bases from J, the junction contained 3 bases not matched to a gene. In germline, CDR1 is SGHNT, CDR2 YYREEE (reference sequence). The CDR3 is 12 residues long. The CDR3 here is CASSMTGVEAFF. The CDR3 nucleotides read TGTGCCAGCAGCATGACAGGGGTTGAAGCTTTCTTT.

The chain recombines TRBV5-8 with TRBJ1-2, with D possibly matching TRBD1 (5 bases). This CDR3 comprises 14 residues. Germline CDR1 reads SGHTS; CDR2 reads YDEGEE. Trimming pared 4 bases from V and 3 bases from J, leaving 13 bases between. DNA for the CDR3: TGTGCCAGCAGCCTCCGGGGGGACTACTATGGCTACACCTTC. Translated, it gives CASSLRGDYYGYTF.

V usage is TRBV27 and J usage is TRBJ1-2; TRBD1 agrees at 7 bases. The germline V gene has CDR1 MNHEY and CDR2 SMNVEV (reference sequence). J was trimmed by 8 bases and V by 5 bases; bases with no gene match: 8. This CDR3 has 13 residues. This CDR3 is CASSGQAQEGYTF. As DNA, the CDR3 is TGTGCCAGCAGTGGACAGGCCCAAGAAGGCTACACCTTC.

V usage is TRBV10-2 and J usage is TRBJ2-1; D is unresolved. With 2 bases removed from V and 0 bases from J, the gap between germline ends came to 8 bases. Germline values: CDR1 WSHSY, CDR2 SAAADI. The length of the CDR3 is 15 residues. The CDR3 spells CASSEDEFSYNEQFF. CDR3 sequence (DNA): TGCGCCAGCAGTGAGGACGAGTTCTCCTACAATGAGCAGTTCTTC.

The V gene is TRBV20-1, the J gene TRBJ2-2, with 8 bases fitting TRBD2. The ends lost 1 base at V and 7 bases at J; junction bases unmatched: 8. Germline V gene lookup returns CDR1 DFQATT and CDR2 SNEGSKA (reference sequence). This CDR3 region has 15 residues. This CDR3 reads CSARGERERNGELFF. For the CDR3, the DNA is TGCAGTGCTAGAGGCGAGCGGGAGCGGAACGGGGAGCTGTTTTTT.

The rearrangement links TRBV3-1 to TRBJ2-5, with 8 bases fitting TRBD2. The trim removed 0 bases at V and 5 bases at J, leaving 2 bases unmatched. CDR1 is LGHDT, CDR2 YNNKEL, per germline (reference sequence). The CDR3 sequence is 14 residues long. In DNA, the CDR3 is TGTGCCAGCAGCCAAGATGGCGGGGGGGAGACCCAGTACTTC. The encoded protein is CASSQDGGGETQYF.

The chain links TRBV5-8 to TRBJ1-5; D gene ambiguous. With 3 bases removed from V and 0 bases from J, the gap between germline ends came to 13 bases. Germline CDR1 SGHTS, CDR2 YDEGEE. This CDR3 comprises 16 residues. The CDR3, as DNA: TGTGCCAGCAGCTCCGAGGGCCAATATAGCAATCAGCCCCAGCATTTT. This sequence encodes CASSSEGQYSNQPQHF. The variable domain in full, completed from reference TRBV5-8 and TRBJ1-5, reads EAGVTQSPTHLIKTRGQQATLRCSPISGHTSVYWYQQALGLGLQFLLWYDEGEERNRGNFPPRFSGRQFPNYSSELNVNALELEDSALYLCASSSEGQYSNQPQHFGDGTRLSIL.

The V call is TRBV27, the J call TRBJ2-1; perhaps TRBD2 as D (6 bases). Germline V gene lookup returns CDR1 MNHEY and CDR2 SMNVEV (reference sequence). V was pared by 0 bases and J by 13 bases, with 22 bases between. This CDR3 is built from 16 residues. In DNA form, the CDR3 reads TGTGCCAGCAGTTTATCTGGGGGAGGTGGTCCTTCAGAACAGTTCTTC. It encodes CASSLSGGGGPSEQFF.

The chain employs TRBV6-1 and TRBJ2-7; no reliable D call. Trimming pared 3 bases from V and 5 bases from J, leaving 8 bases between. This CDR3 has 12 residues. From germline, CDR1 is MNHNS and CDR2 SASEGT. The CDR3 nucleotides are TGTGCCAGCAGTGAGGAGACTGACGAGCAGTACTTC. As protein: CASSEETDEQYF.

The chain is built from TRBV11-2 and TRBJ2-3; 9 bases fit TRBD1. Germline V CDR1 and CDR2: SGHAT, FQNNGV. V lost 4 bases and J lost 3; bases outside the gene matches: 8. The CDR3 totals 16 residues. CDR3 region: CASSSLGTGITDTQYF. As DNA, the CDR3 is TGTGCCAGCAGCTCCCTGGGGACAGGGATAACAGATACGCAGTATTTT. The full variable domain, in which reference TRBV11-2 and TRBJ2-3 provide the parts outside the CDR3, is EAGVAQSPRYKIIEKRQSVAFWCNPISGHATLYWYQQILGQGPKLLIQFQNNGVVDDSQLPKDRFSAERLKGVDSTLKIQPAKLEDSAVYLCASSSLGTGITDTQYFGPGTRLTVL.

The chain has TRBV30 and TRBJ2-7, with no clear D. The CDR3 loop spans 11 amino acids. Germline V gene data show CDR1 as GTSNPN and CDR2 as SVGIG (reference sequence). V lost 6 bases and J lost 6, with 12 bases in between. For the CDR3, the DNA is TGTGCCTGCTACAAGGGCTCCGAGCAGTACTTC. It encodes CACYKGSEQYF.

The J gene is TRBJ2-1, the V gene TRBV7-3; 10 bases map to TRBD2. CDR1 SGHTA and CDR2 FQGTGA come from the germline V gene. This CDR3 has 15 residues. V shed 6 bases and J 7 bases; nucleotides not matched to a gene: 9. CDR3: CASSWTSGLGNEQFF. The DNA of the CDR3 is TGTGCCAGCAGTTGGACTAGCGGACTGGGTAATGAGCAGTTCTTC.

The V gene is TRBV12-3 or TRBV12-4, the J gene TRBJ1-1, with TRBD1 as a possible D gene (6 bases). The length of the CDR3 is 15 residues. Trimming took 4 bases from V and 11 from J, leaving 23 bases between them. The CDR3 DNA reads as TGTGCCAGCAGTTCATTGACAGGAGGAGAGGCTGGTGCTTTCTTT. Protein product: CASSSLTGGEAGAFF.

The CDR3 region is CASSSLGQGTTEAFF. In nucleotides, the CDR3 is TGTGCCAGCAGCTCCTTAGGACAGGGGACGACTGAAGCTTTCTTT. The J gene is TRBJ1-1, the V gene TRBV11-2, with TRBD1 matching 9 bases. CDR3 length equals 15 residues. The ends lost 4 bases at V and 5 bases at J; junction bases unmatched: 8. CDR1 is SGHAT and CDR2 is FQNNGV in the germline V gene. Looking up the rest from reference TRBV11-2 and TRBJ1-1 gives the full variable domain: EAGVAQSPRYKIIEKRQSVAFWCNPISGHATLYWYQQILGQGPKLLIQFQNNGVVDDSQLPKDRFSAERLKGVDSTLKIQPAKLEDSAVYLCASSSLGQGTTEAFFGQGTRLTVV.